A single sample gave rise to the 18 T cell receptor beta chains below, sequenced in a study of cytomegalovirus exposure and HLA in healthy donors. The study ran its PCR with 60 Vbeta and 13 Jbeta primers. Produced via immunoSEQ multiplex PCR; TCRdb's table is partial and in-frame only. The sample has approximately 220,000 clones; 65% to 90% are singletons. Input material: PBMCs. Source of these receptors: a girl under 18 in good health and CMV-seronegative.

The V call is TRBV10-3, the J call TRBJ1-5; 7 nucleotides align to TRBD1. The CDR3 totals 17 residues. Trimming at V came to 2 bases and at J to 2 bases, leaving 9 bases not matched to a gene. Germline CDR1 reads ENHRY; CDR2 reads SYGVKD. The CDR3 region is CAISETQPGTGNQPQHF. For the CDR3, the DNA is TGTGCCATCAGTGAGACGCAACCCGGGACAGGCAATCAGCCCCAGCATTTT.

The chain combines TRBV7-9 with TRBJ1-1, with 9 bases matching TRBD1. Trimming took 0 bases from V and 1 from J; bases not matched to a gene: 0. CDR3 length: 15 amino acids. Per germline, CDR1 SEHNR and CDR2 FQNEAQ (reference sequence). This chain's CDR3 is CASSLATGGNTEAFF. The CDR3 bases are TGTGCCAGCAGCTTAGCGACAGGGGGGAACACTGAAGCTTTCTTT.

The genes are TRBV19 and TRBJ1-2; 7 positions match TRBD1. CDR1 LNHDA and CDR2 SQIVND come from the germline V gene (reference sequence). The CDR3 contains 15 residues. The J segment lost 3 bases and the V segment lost 4 bases, leaving 8 bases of the junction unmatched. The CDR3 is CASSSAQGSDYGYTF. The CDR3, as DNA: TGTGCCAGTAGTAGCGCACAGGGGTCCGACTATGGCTACACCTTC.

The CDR3 region is CASGYSLAGPRAKNIQYF. CDR3 nucleotides: TGTGCTAGTGGTTATTCCCTAGCGGGGCCGAGAGCCAAAAACATTCAGTACTTC. The chain uses TRBV12-5 and TRBJ2-4; 9 bases match TRBD2. This CDR3 comprises 18 residues. CDR1 and CDR2 from the germline V gene are LGHNT and FRNRAP. V was clipped by 4 bases and J by 0 bases; unmatched bases: 10.

A single count supports this clone. The genes are TRBV28 and TRBJ2-3, with D perhaps matching TRBD2 (5 bases). The CDR3 runs 16 residues. The V gene's germline CDR1 is MDHEN and CDR2 SYDVKM. V lost 7 bases and J lost 3, with 20 bases in between. In nucleotides, the CDR3 is TGTGCCAGCACCCACATAAGGGCAGGAGGAACAGATACGCAGTATTTT. Amino acids: CASTHIRAGGTDTQYF.

The CDR3 region has the DNA TGCAGCGTTGAAGATCGCAGGACTAGCGCCGATGAGCAGTTCTTC. This codes for CSVEDRRTSADEQFF. This sequence joins TRBV29-1 and TRBJ2-1; 9 positions agree with TRBD2. The V segment lost 0 bases and the J segment 8 bases; nucleotides outside the gene matches: 8. The CDR3 length is 15 residues. Germline V gene lookup returns CDR1 SQVTM and CDR2 ANQGSEA.

The rearrangement uses TRBV27 and TRBJ2-1; 8 bases match TRBD2. This CDR3 is 15 amino acids long. Trimming cost V 6 bases and J 8 bases; bases outside gene matches: 12. The germline V gene encodes CDR1 MNHEY and CDR2 SMNVEV (reference sequence). The CDR3: CASRDPGTREDEQFF. CDR3 DNA sequence: TGTGCCAGCAGAGACCCCGGGACTAGAGAGGATGAGCAGTTCTTC.

The chain links TRBV6-1 to TRBJ1-2; 7 bases map to TRBD1. The CDR3 consists of 13 residues. Looked up from germline, CDR1 is MNHNS and CDR2 is SASEGT. V shed 6 bases, J shed 8 bases, and the junction held 9 bases outside the gene matches. The chain's CDR3 is CASRTRTGTGYTF. CDR3 nucleotide sequence: TGTGCCAGCAGAACCAGGACAGGTACGGGCTACACCTTC.

The chain couples TRBV9 to TRBJ1-4; D unresolved. Between the trimmed V and J ends, which lost 3 bases and 7 bases, there was a span of 7 bases. The CDR3 has 12 residues. Per the germline V gene, CDR1 is SGDLS and CDR2 is YYNGEE. CDR3 sequence: CASSGEGEKLFF. As DNA, the CDR3 is TGTGCCAGCAGCGGGGAGGGTGAAAAACTGTTTTTT.

This chain links TRBV9 with TRBJ1-2, with D maybe TRBD1 (6 bases). Trimming left V 0 bases short and J 0 bases short, with 15 bases between. The CDR3 contains 17 residues. Germline assignment: CDR1 SGDLS and CDR2 YYNGEE. CDR3 DNA sequence: TGTGCCAGCAGCGTAGCTCCCTCCTCAGGGGCTAACTATGGCTACACCTTC. Translating gives CASSVAPSSGANYGYTF.

The V gene is TRBV5-4, the J gene TRBJ1-1, with D perhaps TRBD1 (6 bases). Trimming took 6 bases from V and 4 from J, leaving 16 bases between them. Germline CDR1 SGHNT, CDR2 YYREEE (reference sequence). This CDR3 region has 14 residues. The CDR3 loop is CASIQSGGRTEAFF. CDR3 nucleotide sequence: TGTGCCAGCATCCAGTCGGGGGGCCGCACTGAAGCTTTCTTT.

The gene calls are TRBV28 and TRBJ2-7; a weak D match, TRBD1 (5 bases). The V end was cut by 6 bases, the J end by 2 bases, with 17 bases between. The CDR3 is 15 amino acids. Per germline, CDR1 MDHEN and CDR2 SYDVKM. The CDR3 DNA reads TGTGCCAGCAGATATCTGAGACAGCCTACCTACGAGCAGTACTTC. Translating it yields CASRYLRQPTYEQYF.

This clone was observed once. The chain couples TRBV18 to TRBJ1-1; D gene ambiguous. This CDR3 contains 15 residues. With 5 bases removed from V and 2 bases from J, the gap between germline ends came to 15 bases. Germline CDR1 is KGHSH and CDR2 is LQKENI. CDR3 residues: CASSSTGISNTEAFF. The CDR3 DNA follows: TGTGCCAGCTCATCCACCGGGATATCCAACACTGAAGCTTTCTTT. Based on the CDR3 plus reference TRBV18 and TRBJ1-1, the full variable domain is NAGVMQNPRHLVRRRGQEARLRCSPMKGHSHVYWYRQLPEEGLKFMVYLQKENIIDESGMPKERFSAEFPKEGPSILRIQQVVRGDSAAYFCASSSTGISNTEAFFGQGTRLTVV.

This clone was seen a few times. The chain recombines TRBV7-9 with TRBJ2-1, with a tentative D call TRBD2 (6 bases). CDR1 is SEHNR, CDR2 FQNEAQ, per germline (reference sequence). CDR3 length equals 12 residues. The CDR3 sequence: CAIRRGYNEQFF. The CDR3 bases are TGTGCGATCCGGAGGGGCTACAATGAGCAGTTCTTC.

This chain links TRBV5-1 with TRBJ1-6, with D perhaps matching TRBD1 (5 bases). This CDR3 spans 15 amino acids. Trimming removed 0 bases at V and 8 bases at J, with 12 bases between. Germline loops: CDR1 SGHRS, CDR2 YFSETQ. The CDR3 DNA follows: TGCGCCAGCAGCTTGGCCTGGGAGGGACATTCACCCCTCCACTTT. As protein: CASSLAWEGHSPLHF.

CDR3 coding DNA: TGTGCCAGCAGCGGGACGACCGGGACTAGTGAAGATACGCAGTATTTT. Translating gives CASSGTTGTSEDTQYF. This chain joins TRBV9 and TRBJ2-3; 8 nucleotides line up with TRBD2. The germline gives CDR1 SGDLS, CDR2 YYNGEE. Trimming cost V 3 bases and J 5 bases; bases outside gene matches: 11. This CDR3 contains 16 residues. Complete variable domain (other parts from reference TRBV9 and TRBJ2-3): DSGVTQTPKHLITATGQRVTLRCSPRSGDLSVYWYQQSLDQGLQFLIQYYNGEERAKGNILERFSAQQFPDLHSELNLSSLELGDSALYFCASSGTTGTSEDTQYFGPGTRLTVL.

A single count supports this clone. J is TRBJ2-7 and V is TRBV7-9, with a possible D match to TRBD2 (5 bases). From germline, CDR1 is SEHNR and CDR2 FQNEAQ (reference sequence). The V and J ends lost 3 bases and 5 bases respectively, with 8 bases between them. The CDR3 is made up of 12 amino acids. The CDR3 bases are TGTGCCAGCAGCTTTGAGGGCGACGAGCAGTACTTC. It translates to CASSFEGDEQYF.

The rearrangement links TRBV5-1 to TRBJ2-4; 9 bases agree with TRBD2. The CDR3 sequence is 17 residues long. V lost 0 bases, J lost 0 bases, and 4 bases stayed unmatched. Germline V gene sequence: CDR1 SGHRS, CDR2 YFSETQ. DNA of the CDR3: TGCGCCAGCAGCTTGGCCCCTAGCGGGGTAGCCAAAAACATTCAGTACTTC. This codes for CASSLAPSGVAKNIQYF.